Listed below are T cell receptor beta chains from one sample, sequenced in a study of blood T cell repertoires in COVID-19. TCRdb's table, derived via immunoSEQ multiplex PCR, lists solely in-frame clones and lacks some. This sample has 30,000 to 40,000 clones, with over 70% found just once. The sample comprised peripheral blood. Source of these receptors: a man older than 75 with active COVID-19. Both conserved end residues are part of each CDR3. Fields, in order: V gene, J gene, clone size, D gene, CDR3 length, CDR3 DNA, CDR3 protein. The D gene is left open where the match is weak. The size of a clone is reported for some rows only, either as once, few or many, or as a class for expanded clones.

v_gene: TRBV6-5; j_gene: TRBJ2-7; abundance: -; d_gene: TRBD1; len: 15; CDR3nt: TGTGCCAGCAGACCGGGACAGGGGTCTGGGTACGAGCAGTACTTC; CDR3aa: CASRPGQGSGYEQYF
v_gene: TRBV7-9; j_gene: TRBJ2-1; abundance: -; d_gene: TRBD1; len: 12; CDR3nt: TGTGCCAGCAGCCCGCAACAGGGGCAGCAGTTCTTC; CDR3aa: CASSPQQGQQFF
v_gene: TRBV7-9; j_gene: TRBJ2-1; abundance: -; d_gene: TRBD1; len: 14; CDR3nt: TGTGCCAGCAGCCTGACAGGGGGGATCAATGAGCAGTTCTTC; CDR3aa: CASSLTGGINEQFF
v_gene: TRBV7-2; j_gene: TRBJ1-4; abundance: -; d_gene: TRBD1; len: 16; CDR3nt: TGTGCCAGCAGCTCTCGACAGGGGGCAACTAATGAAAAACTGTTTTTT; CDR3aa: CASSSRQGATNEKLFF
v_gene: TRBV5-1; j_gene: TRBJ1-2; abundance: -; d_gene: TRBD1; len: 16; CDR3nt: TGCGCCAGCAGCTCCGCCGGGACAGGGGGAAACTATGGCTACACCTTC; CDR3aa: CASSSAGTGGNYGYTF
v_gene: TRBV9; j_gene: TRBJ2-3; abundance: -; d_gene: -; len: 15; CDR3nt: TGTGCCAGCAGCGTACTTAGCAGTAGCACAGATACGCAGTATTTT; CDR3aa: CASSVLSSSTDTQYF
v_gene: TRBV10-3; j_gene: TRBJ1-2; abundance: -; d_gene: -; len: 13; CDR3nt: TGTGCCATCAGTCGGGACACGGACTATGGCTACACCTTC; CDR3aa: CAISRDTDYGYTF
v_gene: TRBV18; j_gene: TRBJ1-2; abundance: -; d_gene: -; len: 14; CDR3nt: TGTGCCAGCTCACCGGTACAGTCTAACTATGGCTACACCTTC; CDR3aa: CASSPVQSNYGYTF
v_gene: TRBV25-1; j_gene: TRBJ2-7; abundance: -; d_gene: -; len: 13; CDR3nt: TGTGCCAGCACCCCCCAGGGGTCTTACGAGCAGTACTTC; CDR3aa: CASTPQGSYEQYF
v_gene: TRBV11-2; j_gene: TRBJ1-1; abundance: -; d_gene: -; len: 14; CDR3nt: TGTGCCAGCAGCTTGGTCAGGCGGAACACTGAAGCTTTCTTT; CDR3aa: CASSLVRRNTEAFF
v_gene: TRBV5-6; j_gene: TRBJ1-1; abundance: once; d_gene: -; len: 14; CDR3nt: TGTGCCAGCAGCTCTCTATCCCGAGGAAAGGAAGCTTTCTTT; CDR3aa: CASSSLSRGKEAFF